This is a list of T cell receptor beta chains from one sample in a study of blood T cells in healthy people across ages. MiXCR was run by TCRdb on the 5' RACE reads, yielding one entry per CDR3 protein. The sample records over 450,000 distinct CDR3 sequences, around 24% being singletons. This same sample was also part of a study on T cells of mothers and their children.

Sequencing was done on a sample of blood. These receptors all come from a boy aged 5-17 years in good health. Each CDR3 is given with its conserved first and last residue. A D gene is named only where the DNA matches it firmly. Clone size is not always given. Where it is, it says once, few, many or a class for expanded clones.

TRBD1 | TRBJ1-4 | TRBV28 | . | TGTGCCAGCAGTTTAAGACAGGGTCGCACATCAACTAATGAAAAACTGTTTTTT | CASSLRQGRTSTNEKLFF
. | TRBJ2-1 | TRBV20-1 | . | TGCAGTGCTAGGTGGGGCAGGGTCAATGAGCAGTTCTTC | CSARWGRVNEQFF
. | TRBJ1-4 | TRBV7-2 | few | TGTGCCAGCAGCTTAGGGGGGGCAGGAGGTGAAAAACTGTTTTTT | CASSLGGAGGEKLFF
TRBD1 | TRBJ1-2 | TRBV7-8 | few | TGTGCCAGCAGCACCAACAGGGGGCGGGGCAACTATGGCTACACCTTC | CASSTNRGRGNYGYTF
. | TRBJ2-7 | TRBV12-3/TRBV12-4 | . | TGTGCCAGCAGCCCGGGACAAAGAACCTACGAGCAGTACTTC | CASSPGQRTYEQYF
TRBD1 | TRBJ1-5 | TRBV12-3/TRBV12-4 | . | TGTGCCAGCACCCGGGACAGTCTTCTGCCCCAGCATTTT | CASTRDSLLPQHF
TRBD2 | TRBJ2-3 | TRBV20-1 | few | TGCAGTGCTAGAGCGGAACTAGCGGTCACAGATACGCAGTATTTT | CSARAELAVTDTQYF
. | TRBJ2-5 | TRBV4-3 | . | TGCGCCAGCAGCCCAGGCGGTCTTACCCAAGAGACCCAGTACTTC | CASSPGGLTQETQYF
TRBD2 | TRBJ2-3 | TRBV5-6 | many | TGTGCCAGCAGAGGACTAGCGGGAGGTGATACGCAGTATTTT | CASRGLAGGDTQYF
. | TRBJ2-7 | TRBV27 | few | TGTGCCAGCAGCACCGGAGGACGGGTCAACTCCTACGAGCAGTACTTC | CASSTGGRVNSYEQYF
. | TRBJ2-6 | TRBV5-5 | few | TGTGCCAGCAGCTTGGGGAAAGATAGCGCACCCTCTGGGGCCAACGTCCTGACTTTC | CASSLGKDSAPSGANVLTF
. | TRBJ1-1 | TRBV6-5 | . | TGTGCCAGCAGTTACTCGACACAGATGAACACTGAAGCTTTCTTT | CASSYSTQMNTEAFF
. | TRBJ2-2 | TRBV2 | . | TGTGCCAGCAGTGATCAGAGGGTTGGTACCGGGGAGCTGTTTTTT | CASSDQRVGTGELFF
. | TRBJ2-7 | TRBV6-2/TRBV6-3 | few | TGTGCCAGCAGTCAGGGGGAGGCTCGGCAGTACTTC | CASSQGEARQYF
. | TRBJ1-1 | TRBV7-9 | . | TGTGCCAGCAGCAGCCTCAGCGGCACTGAAGCTTTCTTT | CASSSLSGTEAFF
. | TRBJ2-7 | TRBV4-1 | few | TGCGCCAGCAGCCAAGATAGGAGGGGCAAGACCTACGAGCAGTACTTC | CASSQDRRGKTYEQYF
. | TRBJ2-5 | TRBV6-6 | few | TGTGCCAGCAGACAGGGTTTTGGACGGCAAGAGACCCAGTACTTC | CASRQGFGRQETQYF
. | TRBJ2-1 | TRBV5-1 | few | TGCGCCAGCGGTACCACCGGGTGGGACGAGCAGTTCTTC | CASGTTGWDEQFF
TRBD2 | TRBJ2-7 | TRBV6-6 | . | TGTGCCAGCAGTTACGGTGGGACTACATCCTACGAGCAGTACTTC | CASSYGGTTSYEQYF
. | TRBJ1-1 | TRBV7-9 | . | TGTGCCAGCAGCCGATATTCGGACAGTGAAGCTTTCTTT | CASSRYSDSEAFF
. | TRBJ1-1 | TRBV7-2 | . | TGTGCCAGCAGCTTTGACAGATCGAATACTGAAGCTTTCTTT | CASSFDRSNTEAFF
. | TRBJ1-2 | TRBV27 | . | TGTGCCAGCAGACCCACGCCGGGGGACTATGGCTACACCTTC | CASRPTPGDYGYTF
. | TRBJ2-4 | TRBV28 | . | TGTGCCAGCGGGAGGACAGATCTAGCCAAAAACATTCAGTACTTC | CASGRTDLAKNIQYF
TRBD1 | TRBJ2-7 | TRBV7-8 | few | TGTGCCAGCAACTTACCCGGGACAGGGCCCTACGAGCAGTACTTC | CASNLPGTGPYEQYF
. | TRBJ2-5 | TRBV6-2/TRBV6-3 | few | TGTGCCAGCAGTCCCCGGCAGGGAAGGTACCAAGAGACCCAGTACTTC | CASSPRQGRYQETQYF
. | TRBJ2-1 | TRBV11-2 | . | TGTGCCAGCAGCTTTTCAGGAAACAATGAGCAGTTCTTC | CASSFSGNNEQFF
. | TRBJ1-5 | TRBV5-5 | few | TGTGCCAGCAGCAAGGGCCCGCAAGAGCCCCAGCATTTT | CASSKGPQEPQHF
TRBD1 | TRBJ1-4 | TRBV4-3 | few | TGCGCCAGCAGCCTCCGGACAGGGGATGAAAAACTGTTTTTT | CASSLRTGDEKLFF
. | TRBJ2-3 | TRBV7-9 | few | TGTGCCAGCAGCCGACCGATCACAGATACGCAGTATTTT | CASSRPITDTQYF
TRBD1 | TRBJ2-5 | TRBV6-5 | many | TGTGCCAGCAGTTACTTCCGGGACAGGGGACAAGAGACCCAGTACTTC | CASSYFRDRGQETQYF
. | TRBJ1-1 | TRBV20-1 | . | TGCAGTGCTGTGGGGGGACCCCGGGCTTTCTTT | CSAVGGPRAFF